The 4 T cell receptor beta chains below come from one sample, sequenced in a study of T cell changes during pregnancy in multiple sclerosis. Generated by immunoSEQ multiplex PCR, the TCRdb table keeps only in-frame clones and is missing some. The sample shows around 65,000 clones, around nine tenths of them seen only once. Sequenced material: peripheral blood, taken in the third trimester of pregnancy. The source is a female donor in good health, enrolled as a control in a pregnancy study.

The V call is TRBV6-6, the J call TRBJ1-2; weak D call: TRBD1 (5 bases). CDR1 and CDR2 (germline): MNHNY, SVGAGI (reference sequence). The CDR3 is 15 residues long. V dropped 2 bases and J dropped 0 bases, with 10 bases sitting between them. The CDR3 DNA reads TGTGCCAGCAGTTACCGGCAGGGTGCTAACTATGGCTACACCTTC. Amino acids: CASSYRQGANYGYTF.

The CDR3: CASSAGSVYNSPLHF. For the CDR3, the DNA is TGTGCCAGCAGCGCAGGGTCTGTCTATAATTCACCCCTCCACTTT. V is TRBV7-9 and J is TRBJ1-6, with TRBD1 as a possible D gene (5 bases). V lost 5 bases and J lost 3, with 11 bases in between. Looked up from germline, CDR1 is SEHNR and CDR2 is FQNEAQ (reference sequence). The CDR3 has 15 residues.

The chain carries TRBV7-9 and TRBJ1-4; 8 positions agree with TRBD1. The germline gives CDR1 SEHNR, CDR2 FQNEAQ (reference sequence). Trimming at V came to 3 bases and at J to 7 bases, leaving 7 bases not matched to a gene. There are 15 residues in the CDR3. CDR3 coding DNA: TGTGCCAGCAGCTTGGTCAGGGGGCAGGTTGAAAAACTGTTTTTT. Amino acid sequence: CASSLVRGQVEKLFF.

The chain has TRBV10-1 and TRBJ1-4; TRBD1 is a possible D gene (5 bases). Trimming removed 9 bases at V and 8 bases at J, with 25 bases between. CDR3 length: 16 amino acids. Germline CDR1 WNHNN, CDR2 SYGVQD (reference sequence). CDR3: CASDTGLSSPWEKLFF. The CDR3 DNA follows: TGCGCCAGTGATACAGGCCTCTCGTCGCCGTGGGAAAAACTGTTTTTT.